These T cell receptor beta chains were read from a single sample in a study of post-analysis software for immune sequencing data. A single record per CDR3 protein comes from TCRdb applying MiXCR to the PCR reads. Seen here are roughly 540,000 distinct CDR3 sequences, 34% observed once, and the top ten hold 6%. Sample: blood. Every receptor here comes from a girl aged 2-17 years with multiple sclerosis. Each CDR3 is given with its conserved first and last residue. Each record gives: clone size, V gene, D gene, J gene, CDR3 protein, CDR3 DNA. D genes are given only for firm matches. Clone size is shown for a subset of rows, as once, few, many or a class of expanded clone.

size: few; V: TRBV6-5; D: TRBD2; J: TRBJ2-5; CDR3: CASSLRTSPPPQETQYF; DNA: TGTGCCAGCAGTTTACGGACTAGCCCCCCACCTCAAGAGACCCAGTACTTC
size: few; V: TRBV6-5; D: TRBD1; J: TRBJ2-3; CDR3: CASTRQGGSSTDTQYF; DNA: TGTGCCAGCACCAGACAGGGGGGTTCTAGCACAGATACGCAGTATTTT
size: few; V: TRBV13; D: TRBD2; J: TRBJ2-3; CDR3: CASSFRTSESTDTQYF; DNA: TGTGCCAGCAGCTTCCGGACTAGCGAGAGCACAGATACGCAGTATTTT
size: -; V: TRBV3-1; D: TRBD2; J: TRBJ2-7; CDR3: CASSQRSGGEGRNEQYF; DNA: TGTGCCAGCAGCCAAAGGTCCGGGGGGGAGGGTAGGAATGAGCAGTACTTC
size: -; V: TRBV3-1; D: -; J: TRBJ1-2; CDR3: CASSQAVSENGYTF; DNA: TGTGCCAGCAGCCAAGCGGTCAGTGAGAATGGCTACACCTTC
size: -; V: TRBV6-6; D: -; J: TRBJ1-5; CDR3: CASSYSENQPQHF; DNA: TGTGCCAGCAGTTATAGTGAGAATCAGCCCCAGCATTTT
size: -; V: TRBV3-1; D: -; J: TRBJ2-1; CDR3: CASSQDSVEGNEQFF; DNA: TGTGCCAGCAGCCAAGATTCGGTAGAGGGAAATGAGCAGTTCTTC
size: few; V: TRBV7-8; D: TRBD1; J: TRBJ2-7; CDR3: CASSSRTGGDYEQYF; DNA: TGTGCCAGCAGCTCCCGGACAGGGGGCGATTACGAGCAGTACTTC
size: -; V: TRBV10-3; D: -; J: TRBJ2-1; CDR3: CAISGQKTYNEQFF; DNA: TGTGCCATCAGTGGACAGAAAACCTACAATGAGCAGTTCTTC
size: -; V: TRBV6-5; D: TRBD2; J: TRBJ2-1; CDR3: CASSPQLAGVYNEQFF; DNA: TGTGCCAGCAGTCCGCAACTAGCGGGGGTATACAATGAGCAGTTCTTC
size: -; V: TRBV5-1; D: -; J: TRBJ1-1; CDR3: CASTTGIMNTEAFF; DNA: TGCGCCAGCACGACAGGTATTATGAACACTGAAGCTTTCTTT
size: -; V: TRBV20-1; D: TRBD2; J: TRBJ2-1; CDR3: CSAGDRRLAGADEQFF; DNA: TGCAGTGCTGGAGATCGACGGCTAGCGGGGGCGGATGAGCAGTTCTTC
size: -; V: TRBV10-3; D: TRBD1; J: TRBJ2-5; CDR3: CAISRGGTPETQYF; DNA: TGTGCCATCAGTCGAGGGGGCACCCCAGAGACCCAGTACTTC
size: -; V: TRBV20-1; D: TRBD1; J: TRBJ1-1; CDR3: CSATEGGMNTEAFF; DNA: TGCAGTGCTACCGAAGGGGGCATGAACACTGAAGCTTTCTTT
size: -; V: TRBV5-1; D: TRBD2; J: TRBJ2-7; CDR3: CASSPAGTSGYNEQYF; DNA: TGCGCCAGCAGCCCGGCCGGGACTAGCGGCTACAATGAGCAGTACTTC
size: few; V: TRBV28; D: TRBD1; J: TRBJ2-5; CDR3: CASSLLGTGGSETQYF; DNA: TGTGCCAGCAGTTTACTCGGGACAGGGGGCTCGGAGACCCAGTACTTC
size: few; V: TRBV7-9; D: -; J: TRBJ1-5; CDR3: CASSPSGGTQPQHF; DNA: TGTGCCAGCAGCCCTAGCGGGGGGACTCAGCCCCAGCATTTT
size: few; V: TRBV7-2; D: TRBD2; J: TRBJ2-1; CDR3: CASSSGLSSGGGDEQFF; DNA: TGTGCCAGCAGCTCGGGCCTGTCTAGCGGGGGGGGCGATGAGCAGTTCTTC
size: few; V: TRBV4-1; D: TRBD1; J: TRBJ1-2; CDR3: CASSQDQGDRALSYTF; DNA: TGCGCCAGCAGCCAAGATCAGGGGGACAGGGCCCTTTCGTACACCTTC
size: few; V: TRBV4-1; D: -; J: TRBJ2-5; CDR3: CASSQDMIARGETQYF; DNA: TGCGCCAGCAGCCAAGATATGATAGCGAGGGGGGAGACCCAGTACTTC
size: once; V: TRBV7-9; D: -; J: TRBJ2-1; CDR3: CASIPGAAYNEQFF; DNA: TGTGCCAGCATCCCAGGGGCAGCGTACAATGAGCAGTTCTTC
size: few; V: TRBV7-9; D: -; J: TRBJ2-7; CDR3: CASSSGISYEQYF; DNA: TGTGCCAGCAGCTCAGGGATCTCCTACGAGCAGTACTTC
size: few; V: TRBV29-1; D: TRBD1; J: TRBJ1-4; CDR3: CSVEMGQGTAGEKLFF; DNA: TGCAGCGTTGAAATGGGACAGGGGACAGCGGGGGAAAAACTGTTTTTT
size: -; V: TRBV2; D: -; J: TRBJ1-5; CDR3: CASSEGGGNQPQHF; DNA: TGTGCCAGCAGTGAGGGAGGGGGCAATCAGCCCCAGCATTTT
size: few; V: TRBV20-1; D: -; J: TRBJ2-3; CDR3: CSAGEPGTGTDTQYF; DNA: TGCAGTGCTGGCGAACCCGGGACCGGCACAGATACGCAGTATTTT
size: -; V: TRBV6-6; D: -; J: TRBJ1-1; CDR3: CASSTDTYEAFF; DNA: TGTGCCAGCAGTACAGACACCTATGAAGCTTTCTTT
size: -; V: TRBV10-3; D: -; J: TRBJ2-5; CDR3: CAISEGKETQYF; DNA: TGTGCCATCAGTGAGGGGAAAGAGACCCAGTACTTC
size: -; V: TRBV6-6; D: TRBD1; J: TRBJ1-4; CDR3: CASSYLGQGAGNEKLFF; DNA: TGTGCCAGCAGTTACCTCGGACAGGGCGCCGGTAATGAAAAACTGTTTTTT
size: few; V: TRBV6-1; D: -; J: TRBJ2-1; CDR3: CASSETRADEQFF; DNA: TGTGCCAGCAGTGAAACACGGGCCGATGAGCAGTTCTTC
size: -; V: TRBV4-1; D: TRBD1; J: TRBJ2-7; CDR3: CASSQEPTGGADYEQYF; DNA: TGCGCCAGCAGCCAAGAGCCAACAGGGGGCGCGGACTACGAGCAGTACTTC
size: few; V: TRBV20-1; D: TRBD2; J: TRBJ2-3; CDR3: CSARTGGTTDTQYF; DNA: TGCAGTGCGAGAACGGGGGGAACCACAGATACGCAGTATTTT
size: -; V: TRBV4-1; D: -; J: TRBJ2-3; CDR3: CASSQTWTSTDTQYF; DNA: TGCGCCAGCAGCCAAACCTGGACTAGCACAGATACGCAGTATTTT
size: few; V: TRBV7-3; D: -; J: TRBJ2-2; CDR3: CASSPFAGELFF; DNA: TGTGCCAGCAGCCCCTTCGCCGGGGAGCTGTTTTTT
size: -; V: TRBV12-3/TRBV12-4; D: -; J: TRBJ1-5; CDR3: CASSPQTNQPQHF; DNA: TGTGCCAGCAGTCCCCAAACTAATCAGCCCCAGCATTTT
size: few; V: TRBV6-1; D: -; J: TRBJ2-5; CDR3: CASSDSSETQYF; DNA: TGTGCCAGCAGTGACAGTTCCGAGACCCAGTACTTC
size: -; V: TRBV18; D: TRBD2; J: TRBJ2-1; CDR3: CASSPTTSGGFGHEQFF; DNA: TGTGCCAGCTCACCTACGACTAGCGGGGGGTTTGGCCATGAGCAGTTCTTC
size: -; V: TRBV12-3/TRBV12-4; D: TRBD1; J: TRBJ1-2; CDR3: CASSRDRGGYGYTF; DNA: TGTGCCAGCAGTCGGGACAGGGGTGGGTATGGCTACACCTTC
size: -; V: TRBV2; D: -; J: TRBJ1-6; CDR3: CASSEGATDSYNSPLHF; DNA: TGTGCCAGCAGTGAAGGGGCTACGGACTCCTATAATTCACCCCTCCACTTT
size: -; V: TRBV6-5; D: TRBD1; J: TRBJ2-7; CDR3: CASRSAGGGPPYEQYF; DNA: TGTGCCAGCAGGTCCGCAGGGGGCGGCCCACCCTACGAGCAGTACTTC
size: -; V: TRBV29-1; D: -; J: TRBJ2-7; CDR3: CSVTGLSYEQYF; DNA: TGCAGCGTCACGGGACTGAGCTACGAGCAGTACTTC
size: -; V: TRBV5-1; D: TRBD2; J: TRBJ2-5; CDR3: CASSLNSGVQETQYF; DNA: TGCGCCAGCAGCTTGAATAGCGGGGTCCAAGAGACCCAGTACTTC
size: -; V: TRBV5-6; D: TRBD1; J: TRBJ2-3; CDR3: CASSFRGQGTDTQYF; DNA: TGTGCCAGCAGCTTCCGGGGACAGGGAACAGATACGCAGTATTTT
size: many; V: TRBV6-1; D: -; J: TRBJ2-5; CDR3: CASSVAGSQETQYF; DNA: TGTGCCAGCAGTGTGGCGGGCAGTCAAGAGACCCAGTACTTC
size: few; V: TRBV7-9; D: -; J: TRBJ2-7; CDR3: CAGSSNTYEQYF; DNA: TGTGCCGGCAGTTCTAATACCTACGAGCAGTACTTC
size: many; V: TRBV6-4; D: TRBD2; J: TRBJ2-1; CDR3: CASSDSTSGVVHEQFF; DNA: TGTGCCAGCAGTGACTCGACTAGCGGGGTCGTCCATGAGCAGTTCTTC
size: -; V: TRBV5-1; D: -; J: TRBJ1-2; CDR3: CASSLDAGASGYTF; DNA: TGCGCCAGCAGCTTGGATGCGGGGGCTAGTGGCTACACCTTC
size: few; V: TRBV20-1; D: -; J: TRBJ2-1; CDR3: CSARLTTYNEQFF; DNA: TGCAGTGCTAGACTGACAACCTACAATGAGCAGTTCTTC
size: few; V: TRBV10-2; D: -; J: TRBJ1-5; CDR3: CASSVGDNQPQHF; DNA: TGCGCCAGCAGTGTTGGGGACAATCAGCCCCAGCATTTT
size: -; V: TRBV3-1; D: -; J: TRBJ2-2; CDR3: CASSQGSYTGELFF; DNA: TGTGCCAGCAGCCAGGGCAGCTATACCGGGGAGCTGTTTTTT
size: few; V: TRBV29-1; D: -; J: TRBJ2-7; CDR3: CSVDAVGDEQYF; DNA: TGCAGCGTTGATGCGGTCGGGGATGAGCAGTACTTC
size: -; V: TRBV20-1; D: -; J: TRBJ1-2; CDR3: CSASTGRIYGYTF; DNA: TGCAGTGCTAGCACTGGACGGATCTATGGCTACACCTTC